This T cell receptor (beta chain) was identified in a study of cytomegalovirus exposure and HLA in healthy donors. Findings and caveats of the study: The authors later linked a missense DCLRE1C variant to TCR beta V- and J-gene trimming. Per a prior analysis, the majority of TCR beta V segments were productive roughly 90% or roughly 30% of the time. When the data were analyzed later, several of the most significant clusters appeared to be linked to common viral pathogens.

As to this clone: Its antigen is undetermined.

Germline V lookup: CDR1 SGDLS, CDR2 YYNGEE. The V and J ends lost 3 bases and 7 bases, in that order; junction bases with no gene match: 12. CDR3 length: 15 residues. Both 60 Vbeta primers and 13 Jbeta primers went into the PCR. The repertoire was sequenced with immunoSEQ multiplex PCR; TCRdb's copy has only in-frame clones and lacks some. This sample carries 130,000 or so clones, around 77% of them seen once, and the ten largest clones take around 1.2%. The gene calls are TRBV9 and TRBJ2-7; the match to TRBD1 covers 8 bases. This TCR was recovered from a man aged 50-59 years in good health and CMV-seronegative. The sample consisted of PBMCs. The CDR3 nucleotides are TGTGCCAGCAGCGAAAGTGGGCAGGGGGCTCGGGAGCAGTACTTC. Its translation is CASSESGQGAREQYF.